Sequencing of this TCR beta chain was carried out in a study of shared clonotypes between healthy human individuals (dated by TCRdb to between 2020 and 2021). Regarding the research as a whole: The cohort included three men and a couple of women between 18 and 49 years of age. For each donor, CD4 naive and CD4 memory were each given three plates, CD8 naive was given two plates, and CD8 memory was given one plate. The study deeply sequenced blood TCR repertoires of several healthy adults to estimate repertoire size and the extent of clonotype sharing between individuals. To increase sequencing depth and limit assay-specific biases, TCR repertoire library preparation and sequencing were carried out by different laboratories using diverse techniques. Per donor, leukapheresis produced somewhere between about 0.94 and 9 billion PBMCs.

Broad study findings and their caveats: Larger estimated clonotype richness was generally found for naive subsets than for memory subsets. The genetic and exposure-history diversity represented was limited by the small number of donors. Sampling was limited to blood, and TCR repertoires in tissue likely differ from TCR repertoires in blood. Even with the large sequencing depth, rarefaction of the sorted-subset datasets indicated that sequencing was incomplete. About 4.5% of naive CD4, approximately 3.7% of naive CD8, 2.3% of memory CD4, and about 0.4% of memory CD8 clonotypes were shared across several donors. Clonotypes shared by all four sorted-subset donors showed higher generation probabilities than non-shared clonotypes. Pairwise subsampling indicated that sequencing depth was expected to affect the degree of clonotype sharing among donors.

Via the germline V gene (reference sequence), CDR1 is PRHDT and CDR2 FYEKMQ. The cysteine opens and the phenylalanine closes a CDR3 of 12 amino acids. Here the CDR3 DNA is all that survives: 36 bases in frame from base 1. Turning to this clone: It has no known antigen specificity. The junction departs from germline at one end; a sequencing error may be responsible.

CD8 naive samples were CD45RO-negative cells positively selected for CCR7, giving a CD45RA+CCR7+ population that excluded TemRA cells. Healthy HIV-negative adults with no recently reported acute infections or vaccinations were included as donors. Only Caucasian adults living in Nashville, Tennessee, USA were represented among the donors. Blood was collected by leukapheresis, and PBMCs were isolated by Ficoll-Histopaque density gradient centrifugation and then cryopreserved in liquid nitrogen vapor phase. Analytical flow cytometry was used to check the purity and quantity of each magnetically sorted T cell population. From each sorted fraction, genomic DNA was isolated and quantified by UV absorbance on a Nanodrop 2000c. Using the deep immunoSEQ assay, multiplex PCR amplified TCR CDR3 regions from genomic DNA. Extracted genomic DNA from each cell subset was spread evenly across all wells of several immunoSEQ 96-well plates, with each plate serving as a replicate. For sorted subsets, each replicate PCR was loaded with 200 ng genomic DNA, equivalent to 30,000 or so T cell genomes. Purified libraries were measured with a Qubit 3.0 fluorometer, size-checked on a Bioanalyzer 2100, and measured again with the KAPA Library Quantification kit. Every immunoSEQ 96-well plate was sequenced on a separate single-read 150-cycle Illumina NextSeq 550 flow cell. Per the authors' processing: Because the immunoSEQ output held only junctional sequences and lacked quality scores, the filtering could not match the filtering applied to full-length reads. To assign V/J genes and CDR3, sequences were annotated against IMGT germline references using PyIR, a Python wrapper for IgBLAST v1.9. Any read was removed if the V/J assignment was weak (E-value above 1e-6), the CDR3 was missing, or the read contained stop codons, out-of-frame junctions, or ambiguous translated residues. V3J clonotypes were defined as sequences sharing an identical inferred V gene, J gene, and CDR3 amino acid sequence. To compute the percentage overlap between repertoires, the number of shared unique clonotypes was divided by the size of the smaller repertoire. Repertoire richness was assessed with RTK rarefaction, the Chao1 estimator, and Recon v2.1 estimates of unobserved clonotypes. Generation probabilities for all TCRbeta clonotypes obtained by the gDNA method from four donors were computed using OLGA. TCRdb holds this immuneACCESS table with in-frame rearrangements only. Some clones are missing; in checked studies, unresolved V genes explain under half, and the rest has no known cause. D and trimming come from the DNA, and the V and J calls and clone size come from that table. The sample table shows hundreds of thousands of clones, and roughly 95% are seen once. Approximately 0.12% of the sample is in the top ten clones.

This clonotype was obtained from a woman aged 25 to 45 in good health. The chain uses TRBV13 and TRBJ2-3; a stretch of 10 junction bases matches TRBD2. Sequences were obtained from naive CD8+ T cells sorted from blood. What this sample's cell subset or site label stands for: CD45RA+CCR7+. At the DNA level, the sequence is TGTGCCAGCAGTTCAGAGGGGACTAGCGTGGATTTT. Its translation reads: CASSSEGTSVDF.